There are many counts of the clone carrying this T cell receptor (beta chain). The target antigen is unknown. This entry comes from a study of Graves' ophthalmopathy and Graves' hyperthyroidism. The study's findings and limits: A 13-signature model separated ophthalmopathy from stable hyperthyroidism, just under 90% sensitivity, roughly 81% specificity.

RNA served as the template for amplifying TCR beta CDR3 regions. Scientists carried out first-round RT-PCR using HTBI primers and then a second-round multiplex PCR. TCRdb re-derived calls from the multiplex PCR reads in MiXCR, one entry per CDR3 protein. The top ten clones hold over 2.5% of a sample with about 700,000 distinct CDR3 sequences, about 38% of them seen once. Pregnancy or lactation, uncontrolled infections and other autoimmune diseases were grounds for excluding patients. The CDR3 loop spans 16 amino acids. Trimming took 5 bases from V and 1 from J; bases not matched to a gene: 8. Germline values: CDR1 SGHAT, CDR2 FQNNGV.

The sample was peripheral blood. The TCR was taken from an adult man with Graves' ophthalmopathy. The chain links TRBV11-2 to TRBJ1-3; 7 nucleotides agree with TRBD1. CDR3 nucleotides: TGTGCCAGCAGCACTCCGGGACAGAGTTCTGGAAACACCATATATTTT. It specifies CASSTPGQSSGNTIYF.